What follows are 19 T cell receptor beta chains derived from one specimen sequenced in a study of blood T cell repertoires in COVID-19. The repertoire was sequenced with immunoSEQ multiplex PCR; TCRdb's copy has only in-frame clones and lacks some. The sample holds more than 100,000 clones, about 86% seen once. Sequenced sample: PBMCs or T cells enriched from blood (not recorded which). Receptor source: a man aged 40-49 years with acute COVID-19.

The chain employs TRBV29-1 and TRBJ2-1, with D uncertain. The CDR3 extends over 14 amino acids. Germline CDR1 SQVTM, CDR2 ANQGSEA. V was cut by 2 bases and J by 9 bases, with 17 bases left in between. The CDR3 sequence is CSVEPQSKRVEQFF. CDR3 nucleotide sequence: TGCAGCGTTGAACCACAATCAAAACGGGTTGAGCAGTTCTTC.

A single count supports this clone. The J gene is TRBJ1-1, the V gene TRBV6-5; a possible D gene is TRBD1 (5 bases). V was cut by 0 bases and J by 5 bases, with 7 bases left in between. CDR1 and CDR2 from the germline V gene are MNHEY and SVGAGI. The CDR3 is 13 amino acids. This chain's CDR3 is CASSYSGGTEAFF. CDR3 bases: TGTGCCAGCAGTTACTCTGGGGGGACTGAAGCTTTCTTT.

CDR3 DNA: TGTGCCAGCAGCTTAGCGGATACCTACGAGCAGTACTTC. Its translation: CASSLADTYEQYF. The chain carries TRBV7-3 and TRBJ2-7; D unclear. V was clipped by 2 bases and J by 2 bases, with 7 bases between them. CDR3 size: 13 residues. Germline V gene lookup returns CDR1 SGHTA and CDR2 FQGTGA.

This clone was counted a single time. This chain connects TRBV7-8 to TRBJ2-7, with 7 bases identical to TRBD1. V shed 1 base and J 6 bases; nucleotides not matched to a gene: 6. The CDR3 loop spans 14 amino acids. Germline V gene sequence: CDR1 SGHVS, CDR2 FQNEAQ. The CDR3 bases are TGTGCCAGCAGCTTAGGAGGGACAGCCTTCGAGCAGTACTTC. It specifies CASSLGGTAFEQYF.

The CDR3 DNA is TGCGCCAGCAGCTTGGCAGGGGAAGACTATGGCTACACCTTC. This sequence encodes CASSLAGEDYGYTF. V is TRBV5-1 and J is TRBJ1-2, with a weak D call TRBD1 (6 bases). CDR1 SGHRS and CDR2 YFSETQ come from the germline V gene. CDR3 size: 14 residues. V shed 0 bases and J shed 3 bases, with 9 bases lying between them.

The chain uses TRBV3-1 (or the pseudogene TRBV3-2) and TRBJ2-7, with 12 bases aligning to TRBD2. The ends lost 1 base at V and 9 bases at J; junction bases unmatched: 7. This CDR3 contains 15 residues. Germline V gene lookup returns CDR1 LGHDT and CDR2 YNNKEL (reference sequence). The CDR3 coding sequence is TGTGCCAGCAGCCAAGTTACTAGCGGGGGGTCTCCGCAGTACTTC. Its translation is CASSQVTSGGSPQYF.

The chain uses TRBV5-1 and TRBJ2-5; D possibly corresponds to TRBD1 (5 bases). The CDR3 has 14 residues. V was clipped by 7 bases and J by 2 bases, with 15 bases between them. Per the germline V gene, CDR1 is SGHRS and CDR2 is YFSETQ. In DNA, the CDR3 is TGCGCCAGCTCGACCCGGACACTTCAAGAGACCCAGTACTTC. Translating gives CASSTRTLQETQYF.

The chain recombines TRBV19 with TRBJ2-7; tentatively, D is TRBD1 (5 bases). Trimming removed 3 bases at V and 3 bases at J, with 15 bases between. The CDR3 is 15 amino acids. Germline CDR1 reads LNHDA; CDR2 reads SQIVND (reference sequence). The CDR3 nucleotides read TGTGCCAGTAGTATCGACAGCCGACCCCTCTACGAGCAGTACTTC. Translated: CASSIDSRPLYEQYF.

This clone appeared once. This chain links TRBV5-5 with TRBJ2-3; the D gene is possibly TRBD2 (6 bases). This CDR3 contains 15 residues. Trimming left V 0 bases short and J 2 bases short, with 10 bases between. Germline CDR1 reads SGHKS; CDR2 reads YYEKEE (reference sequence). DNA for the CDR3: TGTGCCAGCAGCTTGGAGGCGGGGTACACAGATACGCAGTATTTT. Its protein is CASSLEAGYTDTQYF.

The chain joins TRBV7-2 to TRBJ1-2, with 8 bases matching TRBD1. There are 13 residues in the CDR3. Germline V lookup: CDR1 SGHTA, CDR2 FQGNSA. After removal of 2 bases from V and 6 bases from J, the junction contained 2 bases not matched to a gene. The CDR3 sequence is CASSLQGANGYTF. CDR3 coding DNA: TGTGCCAGCAGCTTACAGGGGGCTAATGGCTACACCTTC. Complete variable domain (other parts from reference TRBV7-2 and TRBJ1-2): GAGVSQSPSNKVTEKGKDVELRCDPISGHTALYWYRQSLGQGLEFLIYFQGNSAPDKSGLPSDRFSAERTGGSVSTLTIQRTQQEDSAVYLCASSLQGANGYTFGSGTRLTVV.

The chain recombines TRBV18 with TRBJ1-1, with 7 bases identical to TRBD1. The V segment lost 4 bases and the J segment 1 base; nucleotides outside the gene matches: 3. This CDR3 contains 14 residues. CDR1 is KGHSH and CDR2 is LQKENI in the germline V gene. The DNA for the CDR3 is TGTGCCAGCTCACTAGGACAGGAGAACACTGAAGCTTTCTTT. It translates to CASSLGQENTEAFF.

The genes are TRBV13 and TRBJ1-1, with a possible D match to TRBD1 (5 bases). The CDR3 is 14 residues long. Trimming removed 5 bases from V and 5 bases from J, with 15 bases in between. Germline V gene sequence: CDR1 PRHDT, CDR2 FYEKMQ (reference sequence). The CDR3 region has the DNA TGTGCCAGCAGCCGGGTCGGTGGGGGGACTGAAGCTTTCTTT. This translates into CASSRVGGGTEAFF. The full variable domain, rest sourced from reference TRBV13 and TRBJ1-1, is AAGVIQSPRHLIKEKRETATLKCYPIPRHDTVYWYQQGPGQDPQFLISFYEKMQSDKGSIPDRFSAQQFSDYHSELNMSSLELGDSALYFCASSRVGGGTEAFFGQGTRLTVV.

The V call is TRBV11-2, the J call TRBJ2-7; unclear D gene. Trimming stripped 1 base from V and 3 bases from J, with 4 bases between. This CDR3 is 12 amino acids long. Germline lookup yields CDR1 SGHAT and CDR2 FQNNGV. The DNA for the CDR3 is TGTGCCAGCAGCTTAGCCGGCTACGAGCAGTACTTC. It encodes CASSLAGYEQYF.

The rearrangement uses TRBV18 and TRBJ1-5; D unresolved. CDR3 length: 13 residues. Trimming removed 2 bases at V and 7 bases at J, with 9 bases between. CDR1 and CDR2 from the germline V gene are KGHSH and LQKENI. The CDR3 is CASSPNANQPQHF. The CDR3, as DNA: TGTGCCAGCTCACCAAATGCGAACCAGCCCCAGCATTTT. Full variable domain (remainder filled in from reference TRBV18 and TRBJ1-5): NAGVMQNPRHLVRRRGQEARLRCSPMKGHSHVYWYRQLPEEGLKFMVYLQKENIIDESGMPKERFSAEFPKEGPSILRIQQVVRGDSAAYFCASSPNANQPQHFGDGTRLSIL.

CDR3 bases: TGTGCCAGCTCACCGTCATCCGGGACAGGTTACCACGAGCAGTACTTC. Translating gives CASSPSSGTGYHEQYF. The chain is built from TRBV18 and TRBJ2-7; TRBD1 matches at 8 bases. Germline V gene lookup returns CDR1 KGHSH and CDR2 LQKENI. The CDR3 is made up of 16 amino acids. V shed 3 bases, J shed 5 bases, and the junction held 12 bases outside the gene matches.

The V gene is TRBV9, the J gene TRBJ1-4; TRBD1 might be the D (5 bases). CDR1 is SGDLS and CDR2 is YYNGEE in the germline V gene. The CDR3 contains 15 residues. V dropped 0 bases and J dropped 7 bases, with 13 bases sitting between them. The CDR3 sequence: CASSVDPRVGEKLFF. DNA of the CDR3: TGTGCCAGCAGCGTAGACCCCAGGGTGGGTGAAAAACTGTTTTTT.

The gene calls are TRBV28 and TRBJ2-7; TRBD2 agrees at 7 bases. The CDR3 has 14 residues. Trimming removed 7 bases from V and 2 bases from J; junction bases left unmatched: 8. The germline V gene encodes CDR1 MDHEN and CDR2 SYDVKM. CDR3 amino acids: CASKTPGGTYEQYF. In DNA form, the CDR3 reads TGTGCCAGCAAGACCCCCGGGGGGACCTACGAGCAGTACTTC.

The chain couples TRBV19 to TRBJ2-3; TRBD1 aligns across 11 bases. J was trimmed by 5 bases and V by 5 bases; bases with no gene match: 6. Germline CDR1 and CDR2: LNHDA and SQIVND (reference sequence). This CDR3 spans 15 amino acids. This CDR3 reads CASSGQGAIRDTQYF. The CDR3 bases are TGTGCCAGTAGTGGACAGGGGGCGATCCGAGATACGCAGTATTTT.

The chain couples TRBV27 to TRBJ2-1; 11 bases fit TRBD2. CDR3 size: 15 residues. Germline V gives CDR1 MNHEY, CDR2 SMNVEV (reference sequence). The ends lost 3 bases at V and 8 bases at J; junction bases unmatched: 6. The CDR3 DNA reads TGTGCCAGCAGTTTGGGAACTAGCGGGAGATATGAGCAGTTCTTC. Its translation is CASSLGTSGRYEQFF.